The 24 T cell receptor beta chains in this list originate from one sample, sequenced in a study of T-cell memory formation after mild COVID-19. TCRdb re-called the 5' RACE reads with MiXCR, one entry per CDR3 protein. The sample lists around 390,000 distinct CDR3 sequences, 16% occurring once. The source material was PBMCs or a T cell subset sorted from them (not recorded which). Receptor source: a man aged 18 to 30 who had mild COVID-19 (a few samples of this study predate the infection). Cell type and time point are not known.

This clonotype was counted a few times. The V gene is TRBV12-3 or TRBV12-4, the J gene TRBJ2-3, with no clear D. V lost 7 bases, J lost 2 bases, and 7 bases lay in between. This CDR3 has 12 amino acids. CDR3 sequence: CASKTYTDTQYF. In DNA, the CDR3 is TGTGCCAGCAAGACTTACACAGATACGCAGTATTTT.

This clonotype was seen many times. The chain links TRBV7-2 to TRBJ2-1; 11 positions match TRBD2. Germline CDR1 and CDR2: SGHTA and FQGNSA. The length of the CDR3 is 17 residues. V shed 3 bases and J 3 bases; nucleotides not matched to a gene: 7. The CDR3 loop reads CASSFPSSGGLYNEQFF. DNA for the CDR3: TGTGCCAGCAGCTTCCCCTCTAGCGGGGGGCTCTACAATGAGCAGTTCTTC.

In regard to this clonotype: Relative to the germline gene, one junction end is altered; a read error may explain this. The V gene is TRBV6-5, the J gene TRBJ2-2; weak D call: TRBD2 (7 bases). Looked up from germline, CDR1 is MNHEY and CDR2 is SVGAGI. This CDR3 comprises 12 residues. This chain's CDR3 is CASSRGAGELIF. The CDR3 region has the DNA TGTGCCAGCAGTCGGGGGGCCGGGGAGCTGATTTTT.

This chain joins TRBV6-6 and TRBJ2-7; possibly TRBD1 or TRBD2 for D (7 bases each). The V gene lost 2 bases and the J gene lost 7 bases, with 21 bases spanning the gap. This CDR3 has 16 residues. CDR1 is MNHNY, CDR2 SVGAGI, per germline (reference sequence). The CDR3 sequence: CASSYGYGTAGREQYV. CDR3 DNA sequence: TGTGCCAGCAGTTACGGCTACGGGACAGCGGGGAGGGAGCAGTACGTC.

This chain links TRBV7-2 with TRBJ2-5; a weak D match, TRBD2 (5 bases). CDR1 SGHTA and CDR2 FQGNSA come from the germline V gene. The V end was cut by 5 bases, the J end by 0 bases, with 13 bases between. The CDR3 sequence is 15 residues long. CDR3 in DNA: TGTGCCAGCAGCCCCCAACCGGGGTACCAAGAGACCCAGTACTTC. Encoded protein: CASSPQPGYQETQYF.

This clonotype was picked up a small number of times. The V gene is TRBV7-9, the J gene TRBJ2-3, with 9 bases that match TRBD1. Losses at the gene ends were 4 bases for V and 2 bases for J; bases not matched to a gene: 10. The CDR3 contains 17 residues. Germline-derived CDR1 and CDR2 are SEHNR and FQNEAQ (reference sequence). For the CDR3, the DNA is TGTGCCAGCAGCTCTGTTACGGGACAGGGATCCACAGATACGCAGTATTTT. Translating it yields CASSSVTGQGSTDTQYF.

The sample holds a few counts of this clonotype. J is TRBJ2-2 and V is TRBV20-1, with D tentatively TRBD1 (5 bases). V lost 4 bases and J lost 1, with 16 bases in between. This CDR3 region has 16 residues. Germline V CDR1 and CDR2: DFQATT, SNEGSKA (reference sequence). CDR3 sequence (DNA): TGCAGTGCTATGGGTCGATGGGGCCGGAACACCGGGGAGCTGTTTTTT. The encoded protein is CSAMGRWGRNTGELFF.

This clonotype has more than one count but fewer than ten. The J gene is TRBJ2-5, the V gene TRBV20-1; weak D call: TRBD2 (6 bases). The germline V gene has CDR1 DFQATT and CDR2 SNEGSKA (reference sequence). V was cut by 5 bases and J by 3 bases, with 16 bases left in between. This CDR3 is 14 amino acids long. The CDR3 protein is CSALAGGPEETQYF. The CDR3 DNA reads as TGCAGTGCTCTGGCCGGGGGTCCTGAAGAGACCCAGTACTTC.

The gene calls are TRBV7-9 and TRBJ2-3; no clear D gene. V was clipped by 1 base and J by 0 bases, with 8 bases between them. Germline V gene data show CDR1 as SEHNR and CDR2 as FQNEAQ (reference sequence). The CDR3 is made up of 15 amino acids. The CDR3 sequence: CASSLVQSSTDTQYF. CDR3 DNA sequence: TGTGCCAGCAGCTTAGTACAGTCTAGCACAGATACGCAGTATTTT.

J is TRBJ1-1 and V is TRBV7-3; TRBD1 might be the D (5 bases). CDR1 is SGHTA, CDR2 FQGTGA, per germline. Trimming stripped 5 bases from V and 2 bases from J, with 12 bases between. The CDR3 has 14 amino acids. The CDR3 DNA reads TGTGCCAGCAGCATCTATGGGGGTAACACTGAAGCTTTCTTT. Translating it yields CASSIYGGNTEAFF.

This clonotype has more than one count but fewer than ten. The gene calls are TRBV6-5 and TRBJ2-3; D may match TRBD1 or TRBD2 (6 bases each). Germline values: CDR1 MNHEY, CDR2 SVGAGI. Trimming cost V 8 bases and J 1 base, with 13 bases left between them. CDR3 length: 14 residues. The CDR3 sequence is CASGIGGRTDTQYF. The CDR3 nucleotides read TGTGCCAGCGGCATCGGGGGCCGCACAGATACGCAGTATTTT.

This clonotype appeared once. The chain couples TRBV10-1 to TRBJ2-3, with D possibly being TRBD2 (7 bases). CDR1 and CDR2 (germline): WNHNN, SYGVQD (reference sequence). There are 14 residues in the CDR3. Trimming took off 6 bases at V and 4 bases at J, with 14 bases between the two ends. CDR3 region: CASSEGGASDTQYF. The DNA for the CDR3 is TGCGCCAGCAGCGAAGGGGGGGCCTCAGATACGCAGTATTTT.

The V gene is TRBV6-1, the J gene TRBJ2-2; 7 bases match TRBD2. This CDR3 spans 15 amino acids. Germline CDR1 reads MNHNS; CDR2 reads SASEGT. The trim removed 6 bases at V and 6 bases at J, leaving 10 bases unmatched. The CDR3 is CASRSIETSPGELFF. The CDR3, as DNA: TGTGCCAGCAGATCTATAGAGACTAGCCCCGGGGAGCTGTTTTTT.

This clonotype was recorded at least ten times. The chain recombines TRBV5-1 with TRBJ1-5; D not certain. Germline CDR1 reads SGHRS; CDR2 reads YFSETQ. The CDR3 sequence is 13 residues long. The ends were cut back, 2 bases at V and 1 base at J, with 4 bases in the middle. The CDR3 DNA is TGCGCCAGCAGCTTTAGCAGCAATCAGCCCCAGCATTTT. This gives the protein CASSFSSNQPQHF.

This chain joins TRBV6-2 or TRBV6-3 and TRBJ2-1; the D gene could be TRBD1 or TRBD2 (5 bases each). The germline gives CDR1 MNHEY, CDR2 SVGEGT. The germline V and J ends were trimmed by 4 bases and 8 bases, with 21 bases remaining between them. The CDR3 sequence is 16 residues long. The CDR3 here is CASSLLGRQGWDEQFF. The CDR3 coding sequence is TGTGCCAGCAGTTTACTAGGACGTCAGGGTTGGGATGAGCAGTTCTTC.

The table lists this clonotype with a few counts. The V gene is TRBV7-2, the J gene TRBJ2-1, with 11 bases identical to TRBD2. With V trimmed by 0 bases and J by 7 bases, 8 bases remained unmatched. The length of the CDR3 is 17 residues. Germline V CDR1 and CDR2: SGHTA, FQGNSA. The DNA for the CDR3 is TGTGCCAGCAGCTTAGCGCCCCGGGTAGCGGGGGGGAATGAGCAGTTCTTC. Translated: CASSLAPRVAGGNEQFF.

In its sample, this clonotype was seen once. CDR3 DNA: TGTGCCAGCTCCCTGGCAGGGGCCGATCAGCCCCAGCATTTT. Translating gives CASSLAGADQPQHF. This sequence joins TRBV6-2 or TRBV6-3 and TRBJ1-5; D is possibly TRBD1 (6 bases). CDR3 length: 14 residues. Germline-derived CDR1 and CDR2 are MNHEY and SVGEGT. V lost 8 bases to trimming and J lost 5 bases, with 16 bases between them.

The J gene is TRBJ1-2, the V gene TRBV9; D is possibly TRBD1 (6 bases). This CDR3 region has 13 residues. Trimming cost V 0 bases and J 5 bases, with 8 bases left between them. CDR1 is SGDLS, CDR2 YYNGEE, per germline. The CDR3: CASSVEGGYGYTF. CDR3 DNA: TGTGCCAGCAGCGTAGAGGGGGGTTATGGCTACACCTTC.

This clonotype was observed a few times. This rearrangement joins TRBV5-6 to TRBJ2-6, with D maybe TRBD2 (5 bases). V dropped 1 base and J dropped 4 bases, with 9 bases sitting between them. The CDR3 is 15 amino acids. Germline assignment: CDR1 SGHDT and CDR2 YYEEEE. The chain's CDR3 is CASSLSREGANVLTF. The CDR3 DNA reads TGTGCCAGCAGCTTGTCCCGGGAAGGGGCCAACGTCCTGACTTTC.

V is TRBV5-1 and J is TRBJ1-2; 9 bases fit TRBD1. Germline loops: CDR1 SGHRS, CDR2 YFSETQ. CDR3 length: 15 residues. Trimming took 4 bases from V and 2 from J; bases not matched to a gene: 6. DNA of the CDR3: TGCGCCAGCAGCGTTTTACAGGGGGCCAACTATGGCTACACCTTC. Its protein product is CASSVLQGANYGYTF.

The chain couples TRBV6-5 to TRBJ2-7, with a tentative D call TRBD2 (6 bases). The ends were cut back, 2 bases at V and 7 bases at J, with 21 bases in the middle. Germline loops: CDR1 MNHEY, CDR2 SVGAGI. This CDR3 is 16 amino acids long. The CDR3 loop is CASSYGPGLQALEQYF. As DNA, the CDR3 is TGTGCCAGCAGTTACGGACCGGGACTGCAAGCGTTAGAGCAGTACTTC.

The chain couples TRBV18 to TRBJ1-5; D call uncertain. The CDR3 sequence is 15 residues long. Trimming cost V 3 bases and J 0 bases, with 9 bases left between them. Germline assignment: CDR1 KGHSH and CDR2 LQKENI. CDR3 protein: CASSPSTASNQPQHF. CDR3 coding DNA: TGTGCCAGCTCACCTTCCACAGCTAGCAATCAGCCCCAGCATTTT.

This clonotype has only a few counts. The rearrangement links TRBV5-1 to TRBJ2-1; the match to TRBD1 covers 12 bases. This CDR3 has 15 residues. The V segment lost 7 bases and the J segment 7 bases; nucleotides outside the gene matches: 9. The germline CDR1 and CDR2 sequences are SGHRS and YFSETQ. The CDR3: CASSSGTGGWNEQFF. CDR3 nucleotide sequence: TGCGCCAGCTCATCCGGGACAGGGGGCTGGAATGAGCAGTTCTTC.

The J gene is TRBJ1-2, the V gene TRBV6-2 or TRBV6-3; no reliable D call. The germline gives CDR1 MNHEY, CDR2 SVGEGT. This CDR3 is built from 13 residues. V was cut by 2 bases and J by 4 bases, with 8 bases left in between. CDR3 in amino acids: CASSYPLGYGYTF. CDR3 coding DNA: TGTGCCAGCAGTTACCCCCTCGGCTATGGCTACACCTTC.